This passage covers 20 T cell receptor beta chains from one sample sequenced in a study of shared clonotypes between healthy human individuals. Assay: immunoSEQ multiplex PCR; the TCRdb copy retains only in-frame clones and omits some. Among 2,500,000 or so clones listed, over 85% were seen once. Sequencing was done on a sample of naive CD4+ T cells from PBMCs. Stated subset: CD45RA+ positively selected. Receptor source: a young man in good health. Some clones in this sample may be carry-over from other donors' samples.

V usage is TRBV7-9 and J usage is TRBJ1-3; 9 nucleotides line up with TRBD1. The V gene's germline CDR1 is SEHNR and CDR2 FQNEAQ (reference sequence). V trimming: 6 bases; J trimming: 4 bases; junction bases outside the gene matches: 4. The length of the CDR3 is 14 residues. The chain's CDR3 is CASRDRGRGNTIYF. CDR3 bases: TGTGCCAGCAGGGACAGGGGACGAGGAAACACCATATATTTT. The variable domain in full, with the rest retrieved from reference TRBV7-9 and TRBJ1-3, is DTGVSQNPRHKITKRGQNVTFRCDPISEHNRLYWYRQTLGQGPEFLTYFQNEAQLEKSRLLSDRFSAERPKGSFSTLEIQRTEQGDSAMYLCASRDRGRGNTIYFGEGSWLTVV.

The rearrangement links TRBV2 to TRBJ2-7; 9 bases are a match to TRBD1. This CDR3 has 15 residues. With V trimmed by 8 bases and J by 4 bases, 12 bases remained unmatched. Germline CDR1 SNHLY, CDR2 FYNNEI. The CDR3 DNA reads as TGTGCCAGCGCGAGACAGGGGGTCATCTCGTACGAGCAGTACTTC. Its translation is CASARQGVISYEQYF.

The rearrangement uses TRBV11-2 and TRBJ2-5; 16 bases align to TRBD2. The junction had 9 bases not matched to a gene; V was cut back by 5 bases and J by 6 bases. This CDR3 region has 17 residues. CDR1 is SGHAT and CDR2 is FQNNGV in the germline V gene. The CDR3 loop is CASSLGTSGRAGKTQYF. The CDR3 nucleotides are TGTGCCAGCAGCCTCGGGACTAGCGGGAGGGCCGGGAAGACCCAGTACTTC.

The chain's CDR3 is CSGETGGLETQYF. As DNA, the CDR3 is TGCAGCGGGGAGACAGGCGGCCTAGAGACCCAGTACTTC. The V and J genes are TRBV29-1 and TRBJ2-5; maybe TRBD1 (6 bases). The CDR3 is 13 residues long. Germline V lookup: CDR1 SQVTM, CDR2 ANQGSEA. The germline V and J ends were trimmed by 7 bases and 4 bases, with 16 bases remaining between them.

Note on this clone: Additional DNA sequences in this sample encode the identical CDR3. The chain couples TRBV6-5 to TRBJ2-7, with D possibly matching TRBD1 (5 bases). The CDR3 is 14 amino acids. Between the trimmed V and J ends, which lost 2 bases and 0 bases, there was a span of 8 bases. The germline gives CDR1 MNHEY, CDR2 SVGAGI. DNA for the CDR3: TGTGCCAGCAGTTACAGCAGGGACTCCTACGAGCAGTACTTC. It codes for CASSYSRDSYEQYF.

The chain uses TRBV9 and TRBJ1-1; 8 positions match TRBD1. The V and J ends lost 5 bases and 5 bases, in that order; junction bases with no gene match: 11. The CDR3 runs 15 residues. The germline CDR1 and CDR2 sequences are SGDLS and YYNGEE. The CDR3 loop is CASSKDRGGYTEAFF. The CDR3 nucleotides are TGTGCCAGCAGTAAAGACAGGGGTGGGTATACTGAAGCTTTCTTT.

V is TRBV27 and J is TRBJ2-5; 8 bases agree with TRBD1. CDR1 MNHEY and CDR2 SMNVEV come from the germline V gene (reference sequence). V lost 6 bases, J lost 11 bases, and 17 bases stayed unmatched. CDR3 length: 15 residues. CDR3 sequence reads: CASRNLRDRHPVQYF. As DNA, the CDR3 is TGTGCCAGCAGAAACCTCCGGGACAGGCACCCCGTACAGTACTTC.

The chain employs TRBV28 and TRBJ2-6; D tentatively fits TRBD1 or TRBD2 (5 bases each). The CDR3 is 18 amino acids. From germline, CDR1 is MDHEN and CDR2 SYDVKM. V lost 6 bases, J lost 0 bases, and 18 bases lay in between. CDR3 sequence (DNA): TGTGCCAGCAGCCGCCCCGGGACGGTTTCCTCTGGGGCCAACGTCCTGACTTTC. Translating it yields CASSRPGTVSSGANVLTF.

A word on this clone: Other nucleotide sequences from this sample produce the same CDR3. The chain uses TRBV18 and TRBJ1-2; unclear D gene. CDR1 and CDR2 from the germline V gene are KGHSH and LQKENI. The CDR3 runs to 14 residues. V lost 2 bases, J lost 0 bases, and 7 bases lay in between. DNA for the CDR3: TGTGCCAGCTCACCAGGAGACACTAACTATGGCTACACCTTC. Translating gives CASSPGDTNYGYTF.

The chain recombines TRBV2 with TRBJ1-2; D perhaps matches TRBD1 (5 bases). This CDR3 has 16 residues. Germline loops: CDR1 SNHLY, CDR2 FYNNEI. The germline V and J ends were trimmed by 6 bases and 2 bases, with 19 bases remaining between them. The CDR3 DNA sequence: TGTGCCAGCAGCGAAACCGCGGCGGGGGGAAACTATGGCTACACCTTC. This gives the protein CASSETAAGGNYGYTF. The complete variable domain, with remaining parts taken from reference TRBV2 and TRBJ1-2, reads EPEVTQTPSHQVTQMGQEVILRCVPISNHLYFYWYRQILGQKVEFLVSFYNNEISEKSEIFDDQFSVERPDGSNFTLKIRSTKLEDSAMYFCASSETAAGGNYGYTFGSGTRLTVV.

This clone was observed a few times. The same CDR3 also results from other DNA sequences found in this sample. The chain joins TRBV6-5 to TRBJ1-1; weak D call: TRBD1 (5 bases). The CDR3 extends over 13 amino acids. Trimming took 4 bases from V and 0 from J, leaving 6 bases between them. In germline, CDR1 is MNHEY, CDR2 SVGAGI. The CDR3 DNA reads as TGTGCCAGCAGTTCGACAGTGAACACTGAAGCTTTCTTT. Translating gives CASSSTVNTEAFF.

Of note for this clone: This same CDR3 is encoded by further DNA sequences in the sample. This sequence joins TRBV6-6 and TRBJ1-5; D remains unclear. Looked up from germline, CDR1 is MNHNY and CDR2 is SVGAGI (reference sequence). The CDR3 is 13 amino acids. The V and J ends lost 5 bases and 0 bases respectively, with 5 bases between them. The CDR3 DNA is TGTGCCAGCAGTAAAAATAGCAATCAGCCCCAGCATTTT. Residues: CASSKNSNQPQHF.

As for this clone: Other DNA variants within this sample encode the same CDR3. The chain is built from TRBV30 and TRBJ2-1; tentatively, D is TRBD1 (5 bases). The CDR3 sequence is 14 residues long. CDR1 and CDR2 (germline): GTSNPN, SVGIG (reference sequence). Trimming left V 3 bases short and J 0 bases short, with 9 bases between. CDR3 in amino acids: CAWRRGGSYNEQFF. Here the CDR3 DNA reads TGTGCCTGGAGAAGGGGCGGCTCCTACAATGAGCAGTTCTTC.

The chain joins TRBV5-1 to TRBJ1-5; D is unclear. The germline V and J ends were trimmed by 1 base and 0 bases, with 11 bases remaining between them. CDR1 is SGHRS, CDR2 YFSETQ, per germline. The CDR3 consists of 16 residues. The CDR3 sequence is CASSLYGSSSNQPQHF. CDR3 nucleotides: TGCGCCAGCAGCTTGTATGGCAGCTCTAGCAATCAGCCCCAGCATTTT.

This rearrangement joins TRBV28 to TRBJ2-3; D remains ambiguous. V was cut by 3 bases and J by 6 bases, with 4 bases left in between. The CDR3 loop spans 11 amino acids. Germline loops: CDR1 MDHEN, CDR2 SYDVKM. The CDR3 reads CASSFADTQYF. CDR3 coding DNA: TGTGCCAGCAGTTTCGCGGATACGCAGTATTTT.

The gene calls are TRBV10-2 and TRBJ2-2; D not certain. CDR1 is WSHSY, CDR2 SAAADI, per germline. V was clipped by 7 bases and J by 3 bases, with 12 bases between them. The CDR3 spans 14 residues. DNA of the CDR3: TGCGCCAGCACCGCGGACCGGGACACCGGGGAGCTGTTTTTT. Its translation is CASTADRDTGELFF.

Worth noting for this clone: Within the sample, other DNA sequences also encode this same CDR3. The rearrangement uses TRBV7-2 and TRBJ2-1; the match to TRBD2 covers 10 bases. The germline CDR1 and CDR2 sequences are SGHTA and FQGNSA. There are 15 residues in the CDR3. V was clipped by 5 bases and J by 3 bases; unmatched bases: 4. The CDR3 bases are TGTGCCAGCAGCCTATCTAGCGGGGGCTACAATGAGCAGTTCTTC. Translation gives CASSLSSGGYNEQFF.

V is TRBV6-5 and J is TRBJ1-1; 7 bases are shared with TRBD1. The CDR3 length is 13 residues. Trimming took 8 bases from V and 6 from J; bases not matched to a gene: 9. The germline V gene has CDR1 MNHEY and CDR2 SVGAGI. The CDR3: CASQTGYLSEAFF. The CDR3 bases are TGTGCCAGCCAGACAGGGTACCTCTCTGAAGCTTTCTTT.

V gene TRBV2 combines with J gene TRBJ1-5; tentative D call: TRBD1 (5 bases). The germline V gene has CDR1 SNHLY and CDR2 FYNNEI. The V end lost 3 bases, the J end lost 2 bases, and 14 bases lay between the germline ends. The CDR3 runs 16 residues. The CDR3, as DNA: TGTGCCAGCAGTGACTATGGGGGAAATGGCAATCAGCCCCAGCATTTT. Translating gives CASSDYGGNGNQPQHF.

This rearrangement joins TRBV28 to TRBJ1-3; perhaps TRBD1 as D (5 bases). Germline-derived CDR1 and CDR2 are MDHEN and SYDVKM. The V gene lost 6 bases and the J gene lost 1 base, with 10 bases spanning the gap. This CDR3 has 14 residues. CDR3: CASRYGASGNTIYF. Here the CDR3 DNA reads TGTGCCAGCAGGTACGGGGCGTCTGGAAACACCATATATTTT. Full variable domain (outside the CDR3, taken from reference TRBV28 and TRBJ1-3): DVKVTQSSRYLVKRTGEKVFLECVQDMDHENMFWYRQDPGLGLRLIYFSYDVKMKEKGDIPEGYSVSREKKERFSLILESASTNQTSMYLCASRYGASGNTIYFGEGSWLTVV.